The entry that follows covers one T cell receptor beta chain sequence. A read error is likely here: a far larger clone is one base away. The same CDR3 is also encoded by other DNA sequences in this sample. The data are from a study of shared clonotypes between healthy human individuals. The V and J ends lost 2 bases and 8 bases respectively, with 27 bases between them. This CDR3 spans 18 amino acids. The germline CDR1 and CDR2 sequences are MDHEN and SYDVKM. The repertoire was sequenced with immunoSEQ multiplex PCR; TCRdb's copy has only in-frame clones and lacks some. The data hold 450,000 to 500,000 clones, with around 80% observed a single time.

Sample: PBMCs. The chain has TRBV28 and TRBJ1-1; possible D gene TRBD1, 5 bases. The clonotype was recovered from a woman aged 40-49 years in good health. Some clones in this sample may be carry-over from other donors' samples. CDR3 DNA sequence: TGTGCCAGCAGTTTACCTACCTCCACTAGGGGCGCGGTCACCGAAGCTTTCTTT. This codes for CASSLPTSTRGAVTEAFF.